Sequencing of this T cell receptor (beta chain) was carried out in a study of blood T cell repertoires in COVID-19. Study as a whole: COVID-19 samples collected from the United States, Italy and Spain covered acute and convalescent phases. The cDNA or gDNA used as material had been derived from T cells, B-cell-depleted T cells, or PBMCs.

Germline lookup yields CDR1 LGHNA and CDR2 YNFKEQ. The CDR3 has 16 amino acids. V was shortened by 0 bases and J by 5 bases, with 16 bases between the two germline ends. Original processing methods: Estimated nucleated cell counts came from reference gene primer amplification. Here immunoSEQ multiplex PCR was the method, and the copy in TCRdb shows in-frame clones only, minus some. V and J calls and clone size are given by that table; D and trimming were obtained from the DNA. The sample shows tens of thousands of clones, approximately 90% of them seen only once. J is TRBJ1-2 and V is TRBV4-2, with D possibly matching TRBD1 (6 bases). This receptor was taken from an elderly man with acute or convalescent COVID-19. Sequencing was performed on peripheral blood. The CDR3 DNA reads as TGTGCCAGCAGCCAAGATTTAGGACAGCTGTTATATGGCTACACCTTC. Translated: CASSQDLGQLLYGYTF.